The next 27 T cell receptor beta chains were all read from a single sample in a study of vaccination effects on CD4 cells after COVID-19. ViraFEST expansion of antigen-specific CD4+ T cells with viral peptide pools preceded sequencing. Following culture for more than 9 days, CD4+ T cells were isolated. Vaccine administered to participants consisted of two doses of either BNT162b2 or mRNA-1273. Antigen specificity for these receptors is unknown. Assay: immunoSEQ multiplex PCR; the TCRdb copy retains only in-frame clones and omits some. The repertoire holds some 70,000 clones, with 75% to 85% as singletons. This specimen was CD4+ T cells from PBMCs cultured with HCoV-229E spike peptides, taken after COVID-19 vaccination. These TCRs come from a human donor who received a COVID-19 vaccine.

The chain has TRBV5-1 and TRBJ2-1; D tentatively reads TRBD1 or TRBD2 (6 bases each). Germline lookup yields CDR1 SGHRS and CDR2 YFSETQ. The CDR3 has 12 residues. V was clipped by 1 base and J by 8 bases, with 7 bases between them. CDR3 DNA: TGCGCCAGCAGCTTGAGGGGGGATGAGCAGTTCTTC. This sequence encodes CASSLRGDEQFF.

This clone was counted only a few times. The CDR3 DNA reads as TGTGCCAGCAGCTGGGCGAGGGACACCGGGGAGCTGTTTTTT. Protein: CASSWARDTGELFF. The chain carries TRBV7-3 and TRBJ2-2; D is possibly TRBD2 (5 bases). The V and J ends lost 4 bases and 3 bases respectively, with 9 bases between them. The CDR3 is 14 residues long. Germline V gene sequence: CDR1 SGHTA, CDR2 FQGTGA.

Only a few counts were recorded for this clone. V and J are TRBV7-2 and TRBJ2-2; D may correspond to TRBD1 or TRBD2 (6 bases each). The V gene lost 9 bases and the J gene lost 5 bases, with 13 bases spanning the gap. The CDR3 extends over 13 amino acids. CDR1 is SGHTA and CDR2 is FQGNSA in the germline V gene. The CDR3 sequence is CARAEGETGELFF. The CDR3 DNA reads TGTGCCAGAGCGGAGGGGGAGACCGGGGAGCTGTTTTTT. Complete variable domain (other parts from reference TRBV7-2 and TRBJ2-2): GAGVSQSPSNKVTEKGKDVELRCDPISGHTALYWYRQSLGQGLEFLIYFQGNSAPDKSGLPSDRFSAERTGGSVSTLTIQRTQQEDSAVYLCARAEGETGELFFGEGSRLTVL.

This clone came up a few times. The rearrangement links TRBV7-2 to TRBJ1-6, with a tentative D call TRBD1 (6 bases). Trimming shortened V by 3 bases and J by 7 bases, and 13 bases separated the two germline ends. The V gene's germline CDR1 is SGHTA and CDR2 FQGNSA. The CDR3 covers 15 residues. This CDR3 is CASSFSTGGNSPLHF. Written as DNA, the CDR3 is TGTGCCAGCAGCTTTTCGACAGGCGGGAATTCACCCCTCCACTTT.

J is TRBJ2-5 and V is TRBV28, with a tentative D call TRBD1 (6 bases). V was pared by 8 bases and J by 6 bases, with 13 bases between. This CDR3 spans 12 amino acids. The V gene's germline CDR1 is MDHEN and CDR2 SYDVKM. CDR3 nucleotides: TGTGCCAGCCGAACAGGGTTTAAGACCCAGTACTTC. This codes for CASRTGFKTQYF.

This chain joins TRBV4-1 and TRBJ1-4; unclear D gene. This CDR3 has 16 amino acids. Germline CDR1 MGHRA, CDR2 YSYEKL. V was pared by 0 bases and J by 3 bases, with 11 bases between. The CDR3 nucleotides read TGCGCCAGCAGCCAAGATAGGTTGGGGTCTAATGAAAAACTGTTTTTT. Translated: CASSQDRLGSNEKLFF.

As regards this clone: Within the sample, other DNA sequences also encode this same CDR3. CDR3 nucleotides: TGTGCCTGGAGTGTATCTCGTGGCAATCAGCCCCAGCATTTT. It codes for CAWSVSRGNQPQHF. The chain employs TRBV30 and TRBJ1-5; D not certain. V shed 0 bases and J shed 2 bases, with 8 bases lying between them. The CDR3 loop spans 14 amino acids. In germline, CDR1 is GTSNPN, CDR2 SVGIG (reference sequence).

The genes are TRBV13 and TRBJ2-7; no clear D. The V and J ends lost 5 bases and 3 bases respectively, with 5 bases between them. This CDR3 is 11 amino acids long. Germline V gene sequence: CDR1 PRHDT, CDR2 FYEKMQ (reference sequence). CDR3: CASSLHYEQYV. The CDR3 DNA is TGTGCCAGCAGCCTTCACTACGAGCAGTACGTC.

The chain employs TRBV5-1 and TRBJ2-6, with D perhaps TRBD1 (6 bases). Trimming left V 0 bases short and J 0 bases short, with 7 bases between. Germline CDR1 and CDR2: SGHRS and YFSETQ. This CDR3 contains 16 residues. CDR3 in DNA: TGCGCCAGCAGCTTGGGACAGGCCTCTGGGGCCAACGTCCTGACTTTC. It is translated as CASSLGQASGANVLTF.

V and J are TRBV4-1 and TRBJ2-3; 13 bases agree with TRBD2. The CDR3 is made up of 16 amino acids. V lost 2 bases to trimming and J lost 7 bases; unmatched junction nucleotides: 6. Germline CDR1 and CDR2: MGHRA and YSYEKL. The CDR3 sequence is CASSQTTSGGSYTQYF. CDR3 coding DNA: TGCGCCAGCAGCCAAACGACTAGCGGGGGGAGCTATACGCAGTATTTT.

The genes are TRBV15 and TRBJ2-2; D unclear. CDR1 LNHNV and CDR2 YYDKDF come from the germline V gene (reference sequence). V lost 3 bases, J lost 2 bases, and 4 bases lay in between. The CDR3 is made up of 13 amino acids. CDR3 nucleotides: TGTGCCACCAGCAGGCCCAACACCGGGGAGCTGTTTTTT. It specifies CATSRPNTGELFF.

This clone was picked up one time. This chain connects TRBV18 to TRBJ2-3; no definite D call. Germline V lookup: CDR1 KGHSH, CDR2 LQKENI. V was trimmed by 6 bases and J by 5 bases, leaving 9 bases between them. The CDR3 sequence is 12 residues long. The DNA of the CDR3 is TGTGCCAGCTCGCCCGCGGTAGATACGCAGTATTTT. Translated: CASSPAVDTQYF.

This chain joins TRBV12-5 and TRBJ2-2; D is possibly TRBD2 (6 bases). From germline, CDR1 is LGHNT and CDR2 FRNRAP. The V end lost 6 bases, the J end lost 6 bases, and 8 bases lay between the germline ends. The CDR3 loop spans 12 amino acids. The chain's CDR3 is CASGWEAGELFF. The CDR3, as DNA: TGTGCTAGTGGCTGGGAGGCCGGGGAGCTGTTTTTT. The variable domain in full, completed from reference TRBV12-5 and TRBJ2-2, reads DARVTQTPRHKVTEMGQEVTMRCQPILGHNTVFWYRQTMMQGLELLAYFRNRAPLDDSGMPKDRFSAEMPDATLATLKIQPSEPRDSAVYFCASGWEAGELFFGEGSRLTVL.

This clone was detected only once. The gene calls are TRBV7-9 and TRBJ2-5, with 7 bases lining up with TRBD1. The trim removed 5 bases at V and 2 bases at J, leaving 2 bases unmatched. Germline V gives CDR1 SEHNR, CDR2 FQNEAQ (reference sequence). The CDR3 has 13 residues. The CDR3 coding sequence is TGTGCCAGCAGCAAGGGACAGCAAGAGACCCAGTACTTC. Its protein product is CASSKGQQETQYF.

The chain joins TRBV29-1 to TRBJ2-2, with 7 bases matching TRBD1. Germline CDR1 is SQVTM and CDR2 is ANQGSEA. The CDR3 is 14 residues long. Trimming removed 6 bases from V and 1 base from J; junction bases left unmatched: 5. The CDR3 DNA reads as TGCAGCGTAAGCAGGGGGATGAACACCGGGGAGCTGTTTTTT. This codes for CSVSRGMNTGELFF.

The genes are TRBV12-5 and TRBJ1-6; 7 bases map to TRBD1. The germline V gene has CDR1 LGHNT and CDR2 FRNRAP. The CDR3 length is 13 residues. The ends lost 6 bases at V and 9 bases at J; junction bases unmatched: 5. CDR3 in DNA: TGTGCTAGTGGCCGACAGGGTGGTTCACCCCTCCACTTT. As protein: CASGRQGGSPLHF.

The chain employs TRBV11-2 and TRBJ2-7; D possibly corresponds to TRBD1 (6 bases). Germline-derived CDR1 and CDR2 are SGHAT and FQNNGV. Trimming pared 11 bases from V and 6 bases from J, leaving 14 bases between. The CDR3 has 11 amino acids. CDR3 amino acids: CASSQGSEQYV. CDR3 in DNA: TGTGCCTCCAGTCAGGGGAGCGAGCAGTACGTC.

The V and J genes are TRBV29-1 and TRBJ1-3; D unclear. Trimming pared 4 bases from V and 1 base from J, leaving 11 bases between. This CDR3 comprises 14 residues. The germline CDR1 and CDR2 sequences are SQVTM and ANQGSEA. For the CDR3, the DNA is TGCAGCGTTGCCCGGGGAGTTTCTGGAAACACCATATATTTT. It encodes CSVARGVSGNTIYF.

The count of this clone is one. J is TRBJ2-3 and V is TRBV13; 7 nucleotides match TRBD2. The CDR3 has 14 residues. V dropped 6 bases and J dropped 0; count of bases not matched to a gene: 3. Germline-derived CDR1 and CDR2 are PRHDT and FYEKMQ (reference sequence). CDR3 protein: CASRTGGSTDTQYF. CDR3 coding DNA: TGTGCCAGCAGAACCGGGGGGAGCACAGATACGCAGTATTTT. The full variable domain, in which reference TRBV13 and TRBJ2-3 provide the parts outside the CDR3, is AAGVIQSPRHLIKEKRETATLKCYPIPRHDTVYWYQQGPGQDPQFLISFYEKMQSDKGSIPDRFSAQQFSDYHSELNMSSLELGDSALYFCASRTGGSTDTQYFGPGTRLTVL.

The chain couples TRBV5-1 to TRBJ1-2; D might be TRBD1 (6 bases). V shed 4 bases and J shed 6 bases, with 22 bases lying between them. The CDR3 has 16 residues. Germline assignment: CDR1 SGHRS and CDR2 YFSETQ. CDR3 sequence reads: CASSPTTGTNVDGYTF. CDR3 bases: TGCGCCAGCAGCCCCACCACAGGGACAAATGTAGATGGCTACACCTTC.

This chain connects TRBV4-2 to TRBJ2-5; D not resolved. Trimming left V 4 bases short and J 7 bases short, with 19 bases between. CDR1 and CDR2 (germline): LGHNA, YNFKEQ. This CDR3 has 15 amino acids. Here the CDR3 DNA reads TGTGCCAGCAGCCCTCAACCTTCTAGTTTTGCGACCCAGTACTTC. Amino acid sequence: CASSPQPSSFATQYF.

J is TRBJ1-3 and V is TRBV21-1. TRBV21-1 is reported as a pseudogene. This CDR3 region has 16 residues. CDR3 nucleotides: TGTGCCAGCAGCAAATGCCCGGGGATCTATGTAGACACCATATATTTT. Translation: CASSKCPGIYVDTIYF.

The chain has TRBV19 and TRBJ1-2, with TRBD1 identical over 9 bases. CDR1 and CDR2 from the germline V gene are LNHDA and SQIVND (reference sequence). The CDR3 spans 16 residues. V dropped 5 bases and J dropped 6; count of bases not matched to a gene: 13. The CDR3, as DNA: TGTGCCAGTAGTCCCAAGGTCCAGGGACAGGGAGATGGCTACACCTTC. Its translation: CASSPKVQGQGDGYTF.

The chain links TRBV7-8 to TRBJ2-1, with D tentatively TRBD1 (6 bases). CDR3 length equals 14 residues. Germline CDR1 reads SGHVS; CDR2 reads FQNEAQ. The V end lost 5 bases, the J end lost 4 bases, and 12 bases lay between the germline ends. The CDR3 DNA sequence: TGTGCCAGCAGCCCGGACAGCACTTACAATGAGCAGTTCTTC. Translated: CASSPDSTYNEQFF.

This clone came up a few times. This chain uses TRBV2 with TRBJ1-3; perhaps TRBD1 as D (6 bases). The V gene's germline CDR1 is SNHLY and CDR2 FYNNEI. The CDR3 has 16 amino acids. V was shortened by 0 bases and J by 7 bases, with 16 bases between the two germline ends. CDR3 sequence: CASSEAGGRDPNTIYF. CDR3 nucleotides: TGTGCCAGCAGTGAAGCGGGGGGCAGGGACCCGAACACCATATATTTT.

The chain links TRBV6-2 or TRBV6-3 to TRBJ1-3; tentatively, D is TRBD1 (5 bases). Germline V gives CDR1 MNHEY, CDR2 SVGEGT. Trimming cost V 3 bases and J 0 bases, with 12 bases left between them. The CDR3 contains 16 residues. The DNA for the CDR3 is TGTGCCAGCAGTTATGGTGGACACGGCTCTGGAAACACCATATATTTT. This translates into CASSYGGHGSGNTIYF.

This chain joins TRBV11-3 and TRBJ2-7, with D unclear. The V gene lost 9 bases and the J gene lost 1 base, with 13 bases spanning the gap. The CDR3 loop spans 13 amino acids. Germline CDR1 reads SGHNT; CDR2 reads YENEEA. The CDR3, as DNA: TGTGCCAGATGGGGATCACAGTCCTACGAGCAGTACGTC. It codes for CARWGSQSYEQYV.